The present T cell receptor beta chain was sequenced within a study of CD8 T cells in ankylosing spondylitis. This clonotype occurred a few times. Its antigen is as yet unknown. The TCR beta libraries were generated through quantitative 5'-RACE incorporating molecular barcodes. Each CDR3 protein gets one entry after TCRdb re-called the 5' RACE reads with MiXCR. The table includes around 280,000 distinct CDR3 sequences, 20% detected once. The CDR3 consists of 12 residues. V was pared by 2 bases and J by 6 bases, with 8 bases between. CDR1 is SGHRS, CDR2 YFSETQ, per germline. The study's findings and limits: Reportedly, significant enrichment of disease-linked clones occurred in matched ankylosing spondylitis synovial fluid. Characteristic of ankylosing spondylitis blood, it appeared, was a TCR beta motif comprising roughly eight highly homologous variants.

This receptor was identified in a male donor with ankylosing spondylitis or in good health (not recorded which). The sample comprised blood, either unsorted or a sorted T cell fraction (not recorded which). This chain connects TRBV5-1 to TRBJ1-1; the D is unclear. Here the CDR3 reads CASSFPAAEAFF. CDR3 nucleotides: TGCGCCAGCAGCTTTCCGGCAGCTGAAGCTTTCTTT.